The 8 T cell receptor beta chains in this list originate from one sample, sequenced in a study of blood T cell repertoires in COVID-19. Assay: immunoSEQ multiplex PCR; the TCRdb copy retains only in-frame clones and omits some. Of some 300,000 clones in the sample, about 91% were seen once. The sample comprised peripheral blood. The receptors come from a woman aged 25 to 39 who had recovered from COVID-19.

The J gene is TRBJ2-7, the V gene TRBV27; D is possibly TRBD2 (5 bases). Trimming took off 4 bases at V and 6 bases at J, with 13 bases between the two ends. The length of the CDR3 is 13 residues. CDR1 and CDR2 from the germline V gene are MNHEY and SMNVEV (reference sequence). CDR3 loop: CASSYSKRAEQYF. The CDR3 DNA is TGTGCCAGCAGTTATTCTAAGAGGGCCGAGCAGTACTTC.

The rearrangement links TRBV7-9 to TRBJ1-2; the D gene is possibly TRBD1 (5 bases). The germline V gene has CDR1 SEHNR and CDR2 FQNEAQ (reference sequence). V lost 6 bases, J lost 8 bases, and 16 bases lay in between. CDR3 length equals 13 residues. DNA of the CDR3: TGTGCCAGCAGTTTTGCGGGAGGGGAAGGCTACACCTTC. Its protein product is CASSFAGGEGYTF. Full variable domain (missing parts from reference TRBV7-9 and TRBJ1-2): DTGVSQNPRHKITKRGQNVTFRCDPISEHNRLYWYRQTLGQGPEFLTYFQNEAQLEKSRLLSDRFSAERPKGSFSTLEIQRTEQGDSAMYLCASSFAGGEGYTFGSGTRLTVV.

The J gene is TRBJ1-5, the V gene TRBV18, with D perhaps matching TRBD1 (6 bases). The CDR3 is 14 amino acids. Trimming shortened V by 4 bases and J by 6 bases, and 13 bases separated the two germline ends. The V gene's germline CDR1 is KGHSH and CDR2 LQKENI. Written as DNA, the CDR3 is TGTGCCAGCTCACTCGGGGAGGGGGGTCAGCCCCAGCATTTT. This encodes CASSLGEGGQPQHF.

The chain has TRBV5-1 and TRBJ2-7, with 8 bases identical to TRBD1. V lost 1 base, J lost 7 bases, and 7 bases stayed unmatched. Germline V CDR1 and CDR2: SGHRS, YFSETQ. The CDR3 contains 14 residues. CDR3 DNA: TGCGCCAGCAGCTTGATTCAGGGGGCGCTTGAGCAGTACTTC. Amino acids: CASSLIQGALEQYF.

V is TRBV28 and J is TRBJ2-7, with TRBD2 matching 8 bases. The trim removed 5 bases at V and 4 bases at J, leaving 7 bases unmatched. CDR3 length: 14 residues. Germline assignment: CDR1 MDHEN and CDR2 SYDVKM. CDR3 sequence: CASSAGGELYEQYF. The CDR3 bases are TGTGCCAGCAGTGCGGGGGGAGAACTATACGAGCAGTACTTC.

CDR3 amino acids: CASSLYRGPGNQPQHF. CDR3 nucleotide sequence: TGTGCCAGCAGCTTATACAGGGGGCCTGGCAATCAGCCCCAGCATTTT. This chain joins TRBV7-6 and TRBJ1-5; 9 bases line up with TRBD1. The CDR3 spans 16 residues. Germline loops: CDR1 SGHVS, CDR2 FNYEAQ. V trimming: 2 bases; J trimming: 2 bases; junction bases outside the gene matches: 4.

The rearrangement joins TRBV30 to TRBJ2-1, with TRBD2 matching over 10 bases. The CDR3 spans 14 residues. The germline V gene encodes CDR1 GTSNPN and CDR2 SVGIG (reference sequence). CDR3 sequence: CASRERGGWDEQFF. CDR3 DNA: TGTGCTTCGAGGGAGCGGGGGGGCTGGGATGAGCAGTTCTTC. Drawing the rest from reference TRBV30 and TRBJ2-1, the complete variable domain is SQTIHQWPATLVQPVGSPLSLECTVEGTSNPNLYWYRQAAGRGLQLLFYSVGIGQISSEVPQNLSASRPQDRQFILSSKKLLLSDSGFYLCASRERGGWDEQFFGPGTRLTVL.

The CDR3: CASSSGLAYRGMQFF. As DNA, the CDR3 is TGTGCCAGCAGCTCCGGACTAGCCTATCGAGGAATGCAGTTCTTC. The chain combines TRBV5-6 with TRBJ2-1; 8 bases map to TRBD2. Losses at the gene ends were 3 bases for V and 12 bases for J; bases not matched to a gene: 14. Germline V CDR1 and CDR2: SGHDT, YYEEEE. The CDR3 is made up of 15 amino acids.